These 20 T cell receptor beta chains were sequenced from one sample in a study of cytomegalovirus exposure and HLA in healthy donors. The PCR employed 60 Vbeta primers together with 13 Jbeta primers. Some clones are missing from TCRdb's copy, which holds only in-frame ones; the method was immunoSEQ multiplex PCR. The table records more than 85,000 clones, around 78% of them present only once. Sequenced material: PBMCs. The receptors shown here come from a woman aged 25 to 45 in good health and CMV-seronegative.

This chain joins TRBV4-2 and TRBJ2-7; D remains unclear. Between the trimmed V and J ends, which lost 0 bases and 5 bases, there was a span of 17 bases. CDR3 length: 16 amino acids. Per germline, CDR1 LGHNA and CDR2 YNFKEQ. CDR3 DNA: TGTGCCAGCAGCCAAGAAGAATCGATGATGAGTCACGAGCAGTACTTC. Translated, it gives CASSQEESMMSHEQYF.

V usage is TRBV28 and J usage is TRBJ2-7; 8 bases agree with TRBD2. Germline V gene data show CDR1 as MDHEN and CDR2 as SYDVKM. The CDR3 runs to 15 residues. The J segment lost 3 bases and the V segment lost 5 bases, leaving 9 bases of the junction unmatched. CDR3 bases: TGTGCCAGCAGTGGAGATTTAGCGGGGTTCTACGAGCAGTACTTC. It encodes CASSGDLAGFYEQYF.

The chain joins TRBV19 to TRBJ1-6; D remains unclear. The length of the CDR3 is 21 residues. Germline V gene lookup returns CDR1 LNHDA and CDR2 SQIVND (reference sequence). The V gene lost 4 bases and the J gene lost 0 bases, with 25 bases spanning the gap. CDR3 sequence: CASSNRIPTDSASSYNSPLHF. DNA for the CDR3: TGTGCCAGTAGTAATCGCATTCCAACTGACTCCGCGAGCTCCTATAATTCACCCCTCCACTTT.

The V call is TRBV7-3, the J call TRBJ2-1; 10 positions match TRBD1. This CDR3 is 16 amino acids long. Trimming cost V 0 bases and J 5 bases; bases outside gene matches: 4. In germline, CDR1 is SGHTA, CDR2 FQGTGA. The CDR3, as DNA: TGTGCCAGCAGCTTAACAGGAGACAGGGGGCACAATGAGCAGTTCTTC. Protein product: CASSLTGDRGHNEQFF.

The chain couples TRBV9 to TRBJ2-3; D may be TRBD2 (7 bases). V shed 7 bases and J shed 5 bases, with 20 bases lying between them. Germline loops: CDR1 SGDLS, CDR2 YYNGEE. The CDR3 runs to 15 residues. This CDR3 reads CASGKFGGAQDTQYF. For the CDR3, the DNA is TGTGCCAGCGGGAAATTTGGGGGGGCTCAAGATACGCAGTATTTT. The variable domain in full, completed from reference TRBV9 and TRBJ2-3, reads DSGVTQTPKHLITATGQRVTLRCSPRSGDLSVYWYQQSLDQGLQFLIQYYNGEERAKGNILERFSAQQFPDLHSELNLSSLELGDSALYFCASGKFGGAQDTQYFGPGTRLTVL.

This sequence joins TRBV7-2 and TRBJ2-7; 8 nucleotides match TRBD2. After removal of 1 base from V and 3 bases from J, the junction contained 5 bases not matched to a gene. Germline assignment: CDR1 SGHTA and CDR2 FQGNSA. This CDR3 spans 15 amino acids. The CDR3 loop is CASSLGTSTGYEQYF. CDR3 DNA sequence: TGTGCCAGCAGCTTAGGGACTAGCACAGGCTACGAGCAGTACTTC.

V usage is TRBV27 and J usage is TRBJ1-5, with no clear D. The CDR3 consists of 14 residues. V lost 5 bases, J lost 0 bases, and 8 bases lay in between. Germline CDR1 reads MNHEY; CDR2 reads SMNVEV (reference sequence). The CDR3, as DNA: TGTGCCAGCAGTGTTTACAGTAGCAATCAGCCCCAGCATTTT. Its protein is CASSVYSSNQPQHF.

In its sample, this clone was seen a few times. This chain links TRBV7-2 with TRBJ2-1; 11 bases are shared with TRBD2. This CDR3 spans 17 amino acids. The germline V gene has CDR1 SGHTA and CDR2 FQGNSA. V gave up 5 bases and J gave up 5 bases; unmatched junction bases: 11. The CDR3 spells CASSTSLAGGSHNEQFF. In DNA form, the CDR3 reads TGTGCCAGCAGCACGTCATTAGCGGGAGGGAGTCACAATGAGCAGTTCTTC.

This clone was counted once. CDR3 coding DNA: TGCAGCTTTGCCTCCGGGAGAGGGGCAGATACGCAGTATTTT. Translating gives CSFASGRGADTQYF. V usage is TRBV29-1 and J usage is TRBJ2-3; TRBD2 might be the D (6 bases). The length of the CDR3 is 14 residues. CDR1 is SQVTM and CDR2 is ANQGSEA in the germline V gene. V lost 8 bases and J lost 4, with 19 bases in between.

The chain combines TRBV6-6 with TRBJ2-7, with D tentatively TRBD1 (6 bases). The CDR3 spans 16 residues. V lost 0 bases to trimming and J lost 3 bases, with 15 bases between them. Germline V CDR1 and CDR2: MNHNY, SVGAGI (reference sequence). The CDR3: CASSYSPGHISYEQYF. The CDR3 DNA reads TGTGCCAGCAGTTACTCTCCGGGACATATAAGCTACGAGCAGTACTTC.

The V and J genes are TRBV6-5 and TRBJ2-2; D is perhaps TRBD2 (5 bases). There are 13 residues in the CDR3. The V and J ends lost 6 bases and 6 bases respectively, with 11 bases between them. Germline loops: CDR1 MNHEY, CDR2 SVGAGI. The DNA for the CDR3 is TGTGCCAGCAGCCACGGACTGTCCGGGGAGCTGTTTTTT. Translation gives CASSHGLSGELFF.

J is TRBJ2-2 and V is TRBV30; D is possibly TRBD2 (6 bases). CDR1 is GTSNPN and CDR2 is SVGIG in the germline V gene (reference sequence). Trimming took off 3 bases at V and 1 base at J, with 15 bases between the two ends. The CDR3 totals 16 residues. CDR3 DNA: TGTGCCTGGAGCCGAGCCGCGGGGCTGAACACCGGGGAGCTGTTTTTT. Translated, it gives CAWSRAAGLNTGELFF.

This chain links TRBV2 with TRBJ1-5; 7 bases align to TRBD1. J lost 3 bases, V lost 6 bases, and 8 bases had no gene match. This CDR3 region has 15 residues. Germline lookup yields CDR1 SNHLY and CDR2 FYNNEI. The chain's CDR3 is CASRARTGPNQPQHF. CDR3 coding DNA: TGTGCCAGCAGGGCTAGGACAGGCCCCAATCAGCCCCAGCATTTT.

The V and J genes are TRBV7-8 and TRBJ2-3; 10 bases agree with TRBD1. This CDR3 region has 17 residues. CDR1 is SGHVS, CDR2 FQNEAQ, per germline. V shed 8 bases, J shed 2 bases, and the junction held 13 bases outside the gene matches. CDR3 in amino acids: CASSLSSGTGDTDTQYF. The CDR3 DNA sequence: TGTGCCAGCTCGCTGTCCTCCGGGACAGGGGACACAGATACGCAGTATTTT.

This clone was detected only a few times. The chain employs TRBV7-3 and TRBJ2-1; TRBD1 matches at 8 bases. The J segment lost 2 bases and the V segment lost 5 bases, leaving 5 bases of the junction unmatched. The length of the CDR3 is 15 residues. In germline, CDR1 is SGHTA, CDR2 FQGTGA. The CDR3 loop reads CASSPTTGAYNEQFF. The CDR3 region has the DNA TGTGCCAGCAGCCCAACGACAGGGGCCTACAATGAGCAGTTCTTC. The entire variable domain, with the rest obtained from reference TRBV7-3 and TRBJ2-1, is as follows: GAGVSQTPSNKVTEKGKYVELRCDPISGHTALYWYRQSLGQGPEFLIYFQGTGAADDSGLPNDRFFAVRPEGSVSTLKIQRTERGDSAVYLCASSPTTGAYNEQFFGPGTRLTVL.

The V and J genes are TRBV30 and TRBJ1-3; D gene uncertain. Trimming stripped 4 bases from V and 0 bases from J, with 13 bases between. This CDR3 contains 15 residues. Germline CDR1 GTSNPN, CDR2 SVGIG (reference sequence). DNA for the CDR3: TGTGCCTGGAATGGGCAGTTGGGCTCTGGAAACACCATATATTTT. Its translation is CAWNGQLGSGNTIYF.

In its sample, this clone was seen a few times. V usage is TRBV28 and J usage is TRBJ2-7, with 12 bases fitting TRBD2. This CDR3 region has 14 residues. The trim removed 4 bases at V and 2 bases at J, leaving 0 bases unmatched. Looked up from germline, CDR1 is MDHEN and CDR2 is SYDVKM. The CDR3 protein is CASSWTSGTYEQYF. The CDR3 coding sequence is TGTGCCAGCAGTTGGACTAGCGGGACCTACGAGCAGTACTTC.

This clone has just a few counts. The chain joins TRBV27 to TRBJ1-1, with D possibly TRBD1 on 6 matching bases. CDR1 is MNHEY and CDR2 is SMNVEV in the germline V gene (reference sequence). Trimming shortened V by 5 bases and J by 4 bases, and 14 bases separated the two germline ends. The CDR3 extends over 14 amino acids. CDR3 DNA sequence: TGTGCCAGCAGTATACAGGGCGGCCCCACTGAAGCTTTCTTT. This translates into CASSIQGGPTEAFF.

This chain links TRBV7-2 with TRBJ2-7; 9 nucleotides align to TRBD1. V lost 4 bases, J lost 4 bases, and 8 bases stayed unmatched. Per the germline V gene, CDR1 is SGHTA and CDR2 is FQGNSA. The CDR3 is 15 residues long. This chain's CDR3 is CASSSPGQGLYEQYF. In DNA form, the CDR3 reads TGTGCCAGCAGCTCACCGGGACAGGGTCTGTACGAGCAGTACTTC. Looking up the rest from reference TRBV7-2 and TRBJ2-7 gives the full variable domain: GAGVSQSPSNKVTEKGKDVELRCDPISGHTALYWYRQSLGQGLEFLIYFQGNSAPDKSGLPSDRFSAERTGGSVSTLTIQRTQQEDSAVYLCASSSPGQGLYEQYFGPGTRLTVT.

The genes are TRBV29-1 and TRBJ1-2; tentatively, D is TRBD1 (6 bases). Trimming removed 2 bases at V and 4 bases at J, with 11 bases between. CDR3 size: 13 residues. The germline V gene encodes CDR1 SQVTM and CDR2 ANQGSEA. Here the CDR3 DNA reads TGCAGCGTTGAAAGGGGGACGGGCTATGGCTACACCTTC. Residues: CSVERGTGYGYTF.